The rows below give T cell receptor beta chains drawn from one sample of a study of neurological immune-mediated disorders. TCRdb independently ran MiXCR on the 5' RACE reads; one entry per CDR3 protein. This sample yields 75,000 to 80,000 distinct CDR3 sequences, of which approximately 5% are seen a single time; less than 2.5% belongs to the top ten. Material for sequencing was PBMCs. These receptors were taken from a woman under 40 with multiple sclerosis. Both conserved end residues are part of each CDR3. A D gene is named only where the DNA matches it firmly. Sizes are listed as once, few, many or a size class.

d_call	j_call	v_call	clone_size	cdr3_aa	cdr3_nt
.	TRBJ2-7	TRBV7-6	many	CASSLVEGQKYEQYF	TGTGCCAGCAGCTTAGTCGAGGGACAAAAATACGAGCAGTACTTC
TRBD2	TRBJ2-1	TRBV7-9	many	CASRPGLYSYNEQFF	TGTGCCAGCAGGCCGGGACTATACTCCTACAATGAGCAGTTCTTC
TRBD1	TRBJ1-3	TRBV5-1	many	CASSDSGQFSGNTIYF	TGCGCCAGCAGCGACTCGGGACAGTTCTCTGGAAACACCATATATTTT
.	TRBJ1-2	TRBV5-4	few	CASSLARAGWEGYTF	TGTGCCAGCAGCTTGGCCCGGGCGGGATGGGAAGGCTACACCTTC
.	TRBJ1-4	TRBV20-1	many	CSARDGGGPQREKLFF	TGCAGTGCTAGAGATGGCGGTGGTCCCCAACGTGAAAAACTGTTTTTT
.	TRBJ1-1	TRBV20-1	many	CSGRSNTEAFF	TGCAGTGGTAGGTCGAACACTGAAGCTTTCTTT
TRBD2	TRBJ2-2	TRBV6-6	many	CASTGLAGTGELFF	TGTGCCAGCACCGGACTAGCGGGAACCGGGGAGCTGTTTTTT
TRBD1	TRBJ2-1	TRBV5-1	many	CASSVRTGNNEQFF	TGCGCCAGCAGCGTACGGACAGGGAACAATGAGCAGTTCTTC
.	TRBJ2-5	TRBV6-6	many	CASSYGGGPKETQYF	TGTGCCAGCAGTTACGGTGGGGGGCCAAAAGAGACCCAGTACTTC
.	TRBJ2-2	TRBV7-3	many	CASSFGAINTGELFF	TGTGCCAGCAGCTTTGGGGCGATTAACACCGGGGAGCTGTTTTTT
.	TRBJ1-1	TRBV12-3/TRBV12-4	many	CASSLAAGITEAFF	TGTGCCAGCAGTTTAGCGGCGGGGATCACTGAAGCTTTCTTT
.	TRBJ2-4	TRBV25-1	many	CASSESRGRGNIQYF	TGTGCCAGCAGTGAATCGAGAGGCCGGGGCAACATTCAGTACTTC
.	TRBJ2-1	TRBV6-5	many	CASSYLRASRGNEQFF	TGTGCCAGCAGTTACTTGCGGGCTAGTAGAGGGAATGAGCAGTTCTTC
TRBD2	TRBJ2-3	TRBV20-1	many	CSARDIAGELPDTQYF	TGCAGTGCTAGAGATATAGCGGGCGAGTTGCCAGATACGCAGTATTTT
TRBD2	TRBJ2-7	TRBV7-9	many	CASSQRSSGWSSYEQYF	TGTGCCAGCAGCCAAAGATCTAGCGGATGGAGCTCCTACGAGCAGTACTTC
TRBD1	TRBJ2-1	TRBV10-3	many	CAISEGTASYNEQFF	TGTGCCATCAGTGAGGGGACAGCCTCCTACAATGAGCAGTTCTTC
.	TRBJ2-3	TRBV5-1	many	CASSLWGTDTQYF	TGCGCCAGCAGCTTGTGGGGCACAGATACGCAGTATTTT
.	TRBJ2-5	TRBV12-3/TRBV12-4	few	CASRGLQLETQYF	TGTGCCAGCAGAGGGTTACAGTTAGAGACCCAGTACTTC
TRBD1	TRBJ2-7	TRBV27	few	CASSFGGQVANEQYF	TGTGCCAGCAGTTTTGGGGGACAGGTCGCTAACGAGCAGTACTTC
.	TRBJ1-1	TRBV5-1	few	CASSFHPGNTEAFF	TGCGCCAGCAGCTTTCACCCCGGGAACACTGAAGCTTTCTTT
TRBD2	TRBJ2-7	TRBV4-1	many	CASSQDLSGGAYEQYF	TGCGCCAGCAGCCAAGATCTTAGCGGGGGAGCCTACGAGCAGTACTTC
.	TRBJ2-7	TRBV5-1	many	CASSLQDEQYF	TGCGCCAGCAGCTTACAGGACGAGCAGTACTTC
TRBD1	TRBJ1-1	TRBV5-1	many	CASGETGAAFF	TGCGCCAGCGGCGAAACAGGGGCCGCTTTCTTT
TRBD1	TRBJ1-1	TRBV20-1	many	CSALTGGTEAFF	TGCAGTGCGCTCACAGGGGGCACTGAAGCTTTCTTT
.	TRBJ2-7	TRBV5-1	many	CASSLGGVDGEQYF	TGCGCCAGCAGCTTGGGAGGGGTGGATGGCGAGCAGTACTTC